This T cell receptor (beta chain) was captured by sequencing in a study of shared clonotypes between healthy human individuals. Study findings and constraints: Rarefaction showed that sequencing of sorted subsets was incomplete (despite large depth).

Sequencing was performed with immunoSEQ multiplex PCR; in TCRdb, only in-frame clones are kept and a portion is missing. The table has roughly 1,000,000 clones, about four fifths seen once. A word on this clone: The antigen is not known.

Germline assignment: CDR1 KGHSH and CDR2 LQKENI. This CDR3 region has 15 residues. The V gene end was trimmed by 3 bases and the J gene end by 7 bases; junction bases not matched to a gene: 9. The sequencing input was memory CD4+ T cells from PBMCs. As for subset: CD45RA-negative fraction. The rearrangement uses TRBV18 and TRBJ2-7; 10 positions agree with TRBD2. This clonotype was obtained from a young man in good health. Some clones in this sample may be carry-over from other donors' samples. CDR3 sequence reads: CASSPVSGRLKEQYF. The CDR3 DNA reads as TGTGCCAGCTCACCGGTTAGCGGGAGGCTTAAAGAGCAGTACTTC.